This T cell receptor beta chain comes out of a study of cytomegalovirus exposure and HLA in healthy donors. With 0 bases clipped from V and 0 bases from J, the junction kept 3 bases outside the gene matches. Germline V gene lookup returns CDR1 SQVTM and CDR2 ANQGSEA. CDR3 length: 15 amino acids. PCR involved 60 Vbeta and 13 Jbeta primers. TCRdb's copy holds only in-frame clones and misses some; the assay was immunoSEQ multiplex PCR. The sample comprises approximately 140,000 clones, 75% to 80% of which are singletons, and less than 3.5% rests with the top ten. This receptor was taken from a man in his forties or fifties in good health and CMV-seropositive. V and J are TRBV29-1 and TRBJ2-7, with 9 bases fitting TRBD1. Sequenced: PBMCs. CDR3 sequence reads: CSVEDTGQGSYEQYF. The CDR3 region has the DNA TGCAGCGTTGAAGACACGGGACAGGGCTCCTACGAGCAGTACTTC.